These 20 T cell receptor beta chains were all obtained from the same sample, sequenced in a study of cytomegalovirus exposure and HLA in healthy donors. The PCR contained 60 Vbeta and 13 Jbeta primers. Repertoires were generated with immunoSEQ multiplex PCR, while TCRdb's copy carries only in-frame clones and drops some. The sample has 150,000 to 200,000 clones; about 88% are singletons. The sequenced sample consisted of PBMCs. All receptors come from a man aged 25-40 years in good health and CMV-seropositive.

V gene TRBV7-3 combines with J gene TRBJ2-3; D unresolved. The CDR3 is 14 residues long. The V end was cut by 5 bases, the J end by 2 bases, with 11 bases between. CDR1 and CDR2 (germline): SGHTA, FQGTGA. The CDR3 spells CASSPRLSTDTQYF. CDR3 DNA: TGTGCCAGCAGCCCGCGACTTTCCACAGATACGCAGTATTTT.

The genes are TRBV4-2 and TRBJ1-1; possible D gene TRBD1, 5 bases. This CDR3 is built from 15 residues. Germline V gene data show CDR1 as LGHNA and CDR2 as YNFKEQ. V was clipped by 0 bases and J by 6 bases, with 14 bases between them. The CDR3 coding sequence is TGTGCCAGCAGCCAAGATTGGGGACTGGCCCCTGAAGCTTTCTTT. Its protein product is CASSQDWGLAPEAFF.

The V gene is TRBV27, the J gene TRBJ2-1; maybe TRBD1 (5 bases). Trimming removed 0 bases at V and 1 base at J, with 13 bases between. Germline V lookup: CDR1 MNHEY, CDR2 SMNVEV (reference sequence). The CDR3 contains 17 residues. The CDR3 protein is CASSLSATVLSYNEQFF. The CDR3 DNA reads as TGTGCCAGCAGTTTATCGGCGACAGTCCTTTCCTACAATGAGCAGTTCTTC.

This clone occurred a few times. This CDR3 reads CASRQVGANVLTF. CDR3 DNA sequence: TGTGCCAGCAGGCAGGTCGGGGCCAACGTCCTGACTTTC. The rearrangement joins TRBV2 to TRBJ2-6, with no clear D. Germline values: CDR1 SNHLY, CDR2 FYNNEI. There are 13 residues in the CDR3. The V end was cut by 6 bases, the J end by 4 bases, with 7 bases between.

The V call is TRBV5-1, the J call TRBJ1-2; TRBD1 matches 8 bases. The V and J ends lost 7 bases and 4 bases, in that order; junction bases with no gene match: 9. Germline V gene sequence: CDR1 SGHRS, CDR2 YFSETQ. This CDR3 region has 14 residues. CDR3 loop: CASRLDRDGYGYTF. The DNA of the CDR3 is TGCGCCAGCCGATTGGACAGGGACGGCTATGGCTACACCTTC. The whole variable domain, remainder taken from reference TRBV5-1 and TRBJ1-2, is KAGVTQTPRYLIKTRGQQVTLSCSPISGHRSVSWYQQTPGQGLQFLFEYFSETQRNKGNFPGRFSGRQFSNSRSEMNVSTLELGDSALYLCASRLDRDGYGYTFGSGTRLTVV.

The V gene is TRBV6-1, the J gene TRBJ1-6, with 8 nucleotides matching TRBD1. The V gene end was trimmed by 4 bases and the J gene end by 10 bases; junction bases not matched to a gene: 9. Germline CDR1 and CDR2: MNHNS and SASEGT. The CDR3 has 15 amino acids. The CDR3 loop reads CASSGWTGSSSPLHF. In nucleotides, the CDR3 is TGTGCCAGCAGTGGGTGGACAGGGAGCAGCTCACCCCTCCACTTT.

The chain carries TRBV7-9 and TRBJ2-1; 10 positions agree with TRBD2. The germline gives CDR1 SEHNR, CDR2 FQNEAQ (reference sequence). This CDR3 comprises 19 residues. V was pared by 3 bases and J by 0 bases, with 11 bases of the junction left unmatched. CDR3 sequence: CASSFPTSGPRSSYNEQFF. In DNA form, the CDR3 reads TGTGCCAGCAGCTTCCCGACTAGCGGGCCTCGAAGCTCCTACAATGAGCAGTTCTTC.

Only a few counts were recorded for this clone. The chain joins TRBV4-1 to TRBJ2-2; TRBD1 matches 7 bases. The V gene's germline CDR1 is MGHRA and CDR2 YSYEKL. The CDR3 spans 16 residues. The J segment lost 4 bases and the V segment lost 3 bases, leaving 8 bases of the junction unmatched. CDR3 protein: CASSQPGTVGTGELFF. CDR3 nucleotides: TGCGCCAGCAGCCAGCCCGGGACAGTAGGCACCGGGGAGCTGTTTTTT.

The chain links TRBV6-1 to TRBJ2-7; 12 bases align to TRBD2. The CDR3 extends over 17 amino acids. Germline-derived CDR1 and CDR2 are MNHNS and SASEGT. V was pared by 4 bases and J by 2 bases, with 9 bases of the junction left unmatched. Here the CDR3 reads CASSGSGTSGPTYEQYF. The CDR3 nucleotides read TGTGCCAGCAGTGGTTCCGGGACTAGCGGGCCAACCTACGAGCAGTACTTC.

The chain employs TRBV16 and TRBJ1-1; no reliable D call. The CDR3 is made up of 14 amino acids. V was clipped by 1 base and J by 1 base, with 7 bases between them. The germline gives CDR1 KGHSY, CDR2 FQNENV. As DNA, the CDR3 is TGTGCCAGCAGCCAATACTCCGGGAACACTGAAGCTTTCTTT. Translated, it gives CASSQYSGNTEAFF.

The V gene is TRBV7-8, the J gene TRBJ2-3; D uncertain. V dropped 5 bases and J dropped 0 bases, with 9 bases sitting between them. CDR3 length equals 14 residues. CDR1 and CDR2 (germline): SGHVS, FQNEAQ. The CDR3 here is CASSRVRSTDTQYF. For the CDR3, the DNA is TGTGCCAGCAGCCGCGTACGGAGCACAGATACGCAGTATTTT.

The chain uses TRBV7-6 and TRBJ1-5, with D unclear. Deletions cut 1 base from V and 4 bases from J, with 11 bases between. Per the germline V gene, CDR1 is SGHVS and CDR2 is FNYEAQ. The CDR3 is 15 residues long. As DNA, the CDR3 is TGTGCCAGCAGCTTAGGTTTGCGGGAAAATCAGCCCCAGCATTTT. It yields the protein CASSLGLRENQPQHF. Combining the CDR3 with reference TRBV7-6 and TRBJ1-5 gives the whole variable domain GAGVSQSPRYKVTKRGQDVALRCDPISGHVSLYWYRQALGQGPEFLTYFNYEAQQDKSGLPNDRFSAERPEGSISTLTIQRTEQRDSAMYRCASSLGLRENQPQHFGDGTRLSIL.

This chain links TRBV7-2 with TRBJ2-3; 7 bases are shared with TRBD2. V was pared by 5 bases and J by 0 bases, with 5 bases of the junction left unmatched. CDR1 is SGHTA, CDR2 FQGNSA, per germline. This CDR3 region has 15 residues. CDR3 amino acids: CASSHTSVSTDTQYF. CDR3 nucleotide sequence: TGTGCCAGCAGCCACACTAGCGTAAGCACAGATACGCAGTATTTT.

The rearrangement uses TRBV19 and TRBJ2-2; D gene ambiguous. Germline lookup yields CDR1 LNHDA and CDR2 SQIVND (reference sequence). CDR3 length: 14 amino acids. V was shortened by 6 bases and J by 4 bases, with 12 bases between the two germline ends. CDR3 residues: CASRPIPSTGELFF. CDR3 nucleotides: TGTGCCAGTAGGCCCATCCCCAGCACCGGGGAGCTGTTTTTT.

This clone was recorded only once. V usage is TRBV18 and J usage is TRBJ2-3, with 8 positions matching TRBD1. The CDR3 is made up of 15 amino acids. The junction had 5 bases not matched to a gene; V was cut back by 2 bases and J by 4 bases. Germline loops: CDR1 KGHSH, CDR2 LQKENI. In DNA form, the CDR3 reads TGTGCCAGCTCACCAAGACAGGGGAACTCAGATACGCAGTATTTT. This sequence encodes CASSPRQGNSDTQYF.

This sequence joins TRBV5-5 and TRBJ1-3; 7 positions agree with TRBD1. The germline CDR1 and CDR2 sequences are SGHKS and YYEKEE (reference sequence). V shed 5 bases, J shed 8 bases, and the junction held 13 bases outside the gene matches. CDR3 size: 15 residues. The CDR3 coding sequence is TGTGCCAGCAGTTCCTCCGGGACAGCCACCGACACCATATATTTT. This codes for CASSSSGTATDTIYF.

The gene calls are TRBV5-6 and TRBJ2-5; D uncertain. The DNA end favors TRBJ2-7, so the J call may be wrong. CDR3 length equals 13 residues. Germline lookup yields CDR1 SGHDT and CDR2 YYEEEE. The CDR3 spells CASSLKISYEQYF. CDR3 nucleotide sequence: TGTGCCAGCAGCTTGAAAATCTCCTACGAGCAGTACTTC.

This clone appeared a single time. V and J are TRBV27 and TRBJ2-7, with TRBD1 identical over 11 bases. The CDR3 consists of 14 residues. V lost 8 bases to trimming and J lost 6 bases; unmatched junction nucleotides: 9. Looked up from germline, CDR1 is MNHEY and CDR2 is SMNVEV (reference sequence). CDR3 nucleotide sequence: TGTGCCAGCCGTCCCGGGACAGGGGGAATCGAGCAGTACTTC. It codes for CASRPGTGGIEQYF.

As regards this clone: At one boundary the junction diverges from the germline segment, which might be a read error. This rearrangement joins TRBV7-7 to TRBJ2-1; possibly TRBD1 for D (6 bases). CDR1 SSHAT and CDR2 FNYEAQ come from the germline V gene (reference sequence). This CDR3 has 14 amino acids. Here the CDR3 reads CASSSGVGYNEQFF. In DNA, the CDR3 is TGTGCTAGCAGCTCAGGGGTAGGCTACAATGAGCAGTTCTTC.

Remarks on this clone: One junction end disagrees with the germline gene, perhaps due to a read error. V usage is TRBV7-7 and J usage is TRBJ2-2, with 7 bases identical to TRBD2. Germline CDR1 SSHAT, CDR2 FNYEAQ (reference sequence). CDR3 length: 16 residues. CDR3 in DNA: TGTGCTAGCAGCCCTACAGGAGCGACTAGCCCCGGGGAGCTGTTTTTT. Residues: CASSPTGATSPGELFF.